These T cell receptor beta chains were read from a single sample in a study of T cells in Graves' hyperthyroidism and ophthalmopathy. TCRdb reprocessed the multiplex PCR reads via MiXCR and lists one record per CDR3 protein. This table holds around 600,000 distinct CDR3 sequences, approximately 15% found once. The specimen sequenced was blood. The receptors shown here come from a woman aged 50 to 60 with Graves' ophthalmopathy. Both conserved end residues are part of each CDR3. The D gene is left open where the match is weak. Size is omitted from some rows. Given values are once, few, many or a class for expanded clones.

CDR3 length	D gene	V gene	J gene	clone size	CDR3 DNA	CDR3 protein
14	TRBD1	TRBV12-3/TRBV12-4	TRBJ1-1	many	TGTGCCAGCAGTATAAGACAGGGGAGGACTGAAGCTTTCTTT	CASSIRQGRTEAFF
15	TRBD1	TRBV3-1	TRBJ1-5	many	TGTGCCAGCAGCACCGGGACAGGATTCAATCAGCCCCAGCATTTT	CASSTGTGFNQPQHF
15	TRBD2	TRBV7-9	TRBJ2-1	many	TGTGCCAGCAGCTTAGGGACTAGCGATGTCAATGAGCAGTTCTTC	CASSLGTSDVNEQFF
14	-	TRBV7-9	TRBJ2-3	-	TGTGCCAGCAGCTCACCCGAGAGGCCAGATACGCAGTATTTT	CASSSPERPDTQYF
13	-	TRBV20-1	TRBJ1-5	many	TGCAGTGCTAGCAGTCAGAGGAATCAGCCCCAGCATTTT	CSASSQRNQPQHF
15	-	TRBV11-2	TRBJ2-5	many	TGTGCCAGCAGCTTAGTGGCGAATCCCCAAGAGACCCAGTACTTC	CASSLVANPQETQYF
15	TRBD1	TRBV5-1	TRBJ1-1	once	TGCGCCAGCAGCTTGCAGACAGGGCTGAACACTGAAGCTTTCTTT	CASSLQTGLNTEAFF
15	TRBD1	TRBV19	TRBJ2-7	-	TGTGCCAGTAGTACCGGGACAGGATACTCCTACGAGCAGTACTTC	CASSTGTGYSYEQYF
16	-	TRBV7-2	TRBJ2-2	many	TGTGCCAGCAGCGTCCGGGCGGGGTTAGGCACCGGGGAGCTGTTTTTT	CASSVRAGLGTGELFF
14	-	TRBV20-1	TRBJ2-2	many	TGCAGTGCCTTTACTTTGGGGAGGCCCGGGGAGCTGTTTTTT	CSAFTLGRPGELFF
14	TRBD1	TRBV20-1	TRBJ2-2	-	TGCAGTGCTTTCGACAGGGGGGGCACCGGGGAGCTGTTTTTT	CSAFDRGGTGELFF
13	-	TRBV20-1	TRBJ1-2	many	TGCAGTGCTAGAGATGGTGGGACCTATGGCTACACCTTC	CSARDGGTYGYTF
15	-	TRBV7-2	TRBJ1-1	many	TGTGCCAGCAGCTTCGGGGTGTTGGTGAACACTGAAGCTTTCTTT	CASSFGVLVNTEAFF
17	TRBD1	TRBV4-1	TRBJ2-1	-	TGCGCCAGCAGCCAAGACAAGGGACAGGGGTATGGCGATGAGCAGTTCTTC	CASSQDKGQGYGDEQFF
16	-	TRBV7-7	TRBJ2-7	few	TGTGCTAGCAGCCAACCCGACATCCGGAGCTCCTACGAGCAGTACTTC	CASSQPDIRSSYEQYF
15	TRBD2	TRBV20-1	TRBJ2-7	many	TGCAGTGCAACCACGACTAGCGGGAGGTTCTACGAGCAGTACTTC	CSATTTSGRFYEQYF
15	TRBD1	TRBV6-2/TRBV6-3	TRBJ2-5	-	TGTGCCAGCGGTTACGACAGGGGGGGTGGGGAGACCCAGTACTTC	CASGYDRGGGETQYF
15	-	TRBV9	TRBJ2-3	-	TGTGCCAGCAGCGTAGACCCCGCTGGACAGGATACGCAGTATTTT	CASSVDPAGQDTQYF
15	TRBD2	TRBV19	TRBJ2-3	-	TGTGCCAGTAAGGTAGCGGGAGTCACTACAGATACGCAGTATTTT	CASKVAGVTTDTQYF
15	TRBD1	TRBV28	TRBJ2-5	many	TGTGCCAGCAGTTCCCGGGACAGACACCAAGAGACCCAGTACTTC	CASSSRDRHQETQYF
16	TRBD2	TRBV6-1	TRBJ2-5	-	TGTGCCAGCAGTGATAGTATAGCGGGAGGCGCAGAGACCCAGTACTTC	CASSDSIAGGAETQYF
11	-	TRBV12-3/TRBV12-4	TRBJ2-1	-	TGTGCCAGCAGCCCAAATCTAGGGCAGTTCTTC	CASSPNLGQFF
13	-	TRBV13	TRBJ2-5	-	TGTGCCAGCAGCCGGACAAATGAAGAGACCCAGTACTTC	CASSRTNEETQYF
11	-	TRBV20-1	TRBJ1-2	few	TGCAGTGCTAGAGGACAGGAGGCCTACACCTTC	CSARGQEAYTF
15	TRBD2	TRBV11-2	TRBJ2-3	many	TGTGCCAGCAGCCCGGGACTAGCGGGAGAGGATACGCAGTATTTT	CASSPGLAGEDTQYF
14	-	TRBV5-1	TRBJ1-4	-	TGCGCCAGCAGCTTGGGTGCAACTAATGAAAAACTGTCTTTT	CASSLGATNEKLSF
13	-	TRBV12-3/TRBV12-4	TRBJ2-5	-	TGTGCCAGCAGTTTATCCTTGGGAACTTCCCAGTACTTC	CASSLSLGTSQYF
12	-	TRBV6-1	TRBJ1-6	-	TGTGCCAGCAGTGAAAGAGGGAGACCCGGCCACTTT	CASSERGRPGHF
16	-	TRBV28	TRBJ1-3	-	TGTGCCAGCATCAATGTGGGGGACTACTCTGGAAACACCATATATTTT	CASINVGDYSGNTIYF
14	TRBD1	TRBV6-1	TRBJ1-1	many	TGTGCCAGCAGACAGGGGCAGCGGAACACTGAAGCTTTCTTT	CASRQGQRNTEAFF
14	-	TRBV19	TRBJ1-4	few	TGTGCCAGTAGCCTCGCGGGACGGAAAGAAAAACTGTTTTTT	CASSLAGRKEKLFF
15	-	TRBV2	TRBJ1-6	-	TGTGCCAGCAGTCCAGCGAGCTCCTATAATTCACCCCTCCACTTT	CASSPASSYNSPLHF
15	TRBD1	TRBV27	TRBJ2-7	many	TGTGCCAGCAGTTCGAGGGACAGGGGTTCCCACGAGCAGTACTTC	CASSSRDRGSHEQYF
14	-	TRBV7-2	TRBJ2-1	many	TGTGCCAGCAGCCTTCAAACTTCCTACAATGAGCAGTTCTTC	CASSLQTSYNEQFF
14	-	TRBV18	TRBJ2-7	few	TGTGCCAGCTCACCTGAAGGGACCACCTACGAGCAGTACTTC	CASSPEGTTYEQYF
16	-	TRBV4-3	TRBJ1-1	-	TGCGCCAGCAGCCAAGGACAGGTCCTTCCAGGTACTGAAGCTTTCTTT	CASSQGQVLPGTEAFF
14	-	TRBV27	TRBJ1-1	few	TGTGCCAGCAGTTTCTCGGGGGCGCCCACTGAAGCTTTCTTT	CASSFSGAPTEAFF
17	TRBD2	TRBV20-1	TRBJ2-7	many	TGCAGTGCTATAAAAACCGGGACTAGCGGACCCACCTACGAGCAGTACTTC	CSAIKTGTSGPTYEQYF
13	-	TRBV28	TRBJ2-3	few	TGTGCCAGCAGGGGGGGGGGGCGAGATACGCAGTATTTT	CASRGGGRDTQYF
14	-	TRBV11-1	TRBJ2-1	many	TGTGCCAGCAGCTTACGCGCTAGGTACAATGAGCAGTTCTTC	CASSLRARYNEQFF
16	-	TRBV11-2	TRBJ2-5	many	TGTGCCAGCAGCCCAACGGGGTCTACAGGGTTGGAGACCCAGTACTTC	CASSPTGSTGLETQYF
12	-	TRBV18	TRBJ2-5	many	TGTGCCAGCTCAGGGGCCCAAGAGACCCAGTACTTC	CASSGAQETQYF
14	TRBD1	TRBV2	TRBJ1-2	many	TGTGCCAGCAGTGTCGAGCAGGGGGACTATGGCTACACCTTC	CASSVEQGDYGYTF
15	TRBD2	TRBV28	TRBJ2-5	many	TGTGCCAGCAGGGACCGGGGGGGAGGTCAAGAGACCCAGTACTTC	CASRDRGGGQETQYF
14	-	TRBV10-3	TRBJ1-6	-	TGTGCCATCAGTGAGTCTGGGGAAAATTCACCCCTCCACTTT	CAISESGENSPLHF
16	TRBD2	TRBV5-1	TRBJ2-1	many	TGCGCCAGCAGCCACGGGACTAGCGGCCTCAAGGGGAATAAGTTCTTC	CASSHGTSGLKGNKFF
17	TRBD2	TRBV7-9	TRBJ2-3	many	TGTGCCAGCAGCCCTAGCGGGACTAGCGGGAGGACAGATACGCAGTATTTT	CASSPSGTSGRTDTQYF